These 28 T cell receptor beta chains originate from one sample sequenced in a study of blood T cells in healthy people across ages. Next came a second PCR, run for about 7 to 12 cycles, which used a sample-barcoded 5' primer along with a J-beta primer mix. TCRdb recomputed calls from the 5' RACE reads with MiXCR, one row per CDR3 protein. The sample shows around 1.5 million distinct CDR3 sequences, around 36% of them seen only once. The sequenced sample consisted of blood. These receptors were obtained from a woman under 40 in good health.

This clonotype was picked up a small number of times. The chain recombines TRBV6-2 or TRBV6-3 with TRBJ1-5; tentative D call: TRBD1 (5 bases). Germline V lookup: CDR1 MNHEY, CDR2 SVGEGT. Trimming removed 7 bases at V and 0 bases at J, with 13 bases between. This CDR3 is 15 amino acids long. The CDR3 coding sequence is TGTGCCAGCACGTTGGGGCAGATTAGCAATCAGCCCCAGCATTTT. Its translation: CASTLGQISNQPQHF.

The sample holds many counts of this clonotype. This CDR3 is CSAGGGPKETQYF. The CDR3 DNA reads as TGCAGTGCTGGAGGGGGGCCCAAAGAGACCCAGTACTTC. This chain links TRBV20-1 with TRBJ2-5; either TRBD1 or TRBD2 may supply D (6 bases each). The ends were cut back, 5 bases at V and 3 bases at J, with 13 bases in the middle. Germline V gene sequence: CDR1 DFQATT, CDR2 SNEGSKA (reference sequence). The CDR3 runs 13 residues.

CDR3 DNA: TGTGCCAGCAGTCAGGGGATGTGGACTGAAGCTTTCTTT. Translated, it gives CASSQGMWTEAFF. The V gene is TRBV12-3 or TRBV12-4, the J gene TRBJ1-1; perhaps TRBD1 as D (6 bases). V was trimmed by 5 bases and J by 5 bases, leaving 12 bases between them. This CDR3 contains 13 residues.

This clonotype was seen just once. The gene calls are TRBV30 and TRBJ2-1, with TRBD2 identical over 8 bases. The CDR3 extends over 13 amino acids. V trimming: 4 bases; J trimming: 8 bases; junction bases outside the gene matches: 7. CDR1 is GTSNPN and CDR2 is SVGIG in the germline V gene (reference sequence). CDR3 DNA sequence: TGTGCCTGGACAGGGACTAGAGCCCATGAGCAGTTCTTC. Translating gives CAWTGTRAHEQFF.

With regard to this clonotype: A read error may be the cause here, since a much bigger clone is one base away. The V and J genes are TRBV28 and TRBJ2-1; perhaps TRBD1 as D (5 bases). The V end lost 3 bases, the J end lost 13 bases, and 19 bases lay between the germline ends. The CDR3 runs to 14 residues. Germline V gene data show CDR1 as MDHEN and CDR2 as SYDVKM. CDR3 coding DNA: TGTGCCAGCAGTTTCTGGACAAACCAAGAGACCCAGTTCTTC. Its translation is CASSFWTNQETQFF.

This clonotype was detected only a few times. The chain joins TRBV6-5 to TRBJ2-7, with 7 bases identical to TRBD1. V was clipped by 5 bases and J by 0 bases; unmatched bases: 7. The CDR3 is made up of 15 amino acids. CDR1 is MNHEY, CDR2 SVGAGI, per germline. The CDR3 sequence: CASSIRQGFSYEQYF. The CDR3, as DNA: TGTGCCAGCAGTATTCGACAGGGCTTCTCCTACGAGCAGTACTTC.

This clonotype was detected only a few times. This sequence joins TRBV21-1 and TRBJ1-2; the DNA was not compared with TRBD1, the D call given in the table. TRBV21-1 is assigned pseudogene status. This CDR3 is built from 15 residues. For the CDR3, the DNA is TGTGCCAGCAGCACCCCTGGACAGGGGTTGTATGGCTACACCTTC. Amino acids: CASSTPGQGLYGYTF.

V gene TRBV7-2 combines with J gene TRBJ2-1; 7 nucleotides match TRBD2. CDR3 length equals 15 residues. The germline CDR1 and CDR2 sequences are SGHTA and FQGNSA. Trimming cost V 0 bases and J 8 bases; bases outside gene matches: 7. The DNA for the CDR3 is TGTGCCAGCAGCTTAGCGGGGGGAGGGGAGGATGAGCAGTTCTTC. It yields the protein CASSLAGGGEDEQFF.

The chain recombines TRBV3-1 with TRBJ2-6; the D gene is possibly TRBD1 (7 bases). Germline V lookup: CDR1 LGHDT, CDR2 YNNKEL (reference sequence). V was cut by 1 base and J by 4 bases, with 20 bases left in between. The CDR3 sequence is 19 residues long. CDR3 sequence reads: CASSQVPGQQGGGANVLTF. The CDR3, as DNA: TGTGCCAGCAGCCAAGTCCCGGGACAGCAGGGGGGCGGGGCCAACGTCCTGACTTTC.

Worth noting for this clonotype: A much bigger clone sits one base away, suggesting this may be a read error. DNA of the CDR3: TGTGTCAGCAGTTTATACAGCCAGAACTATGGCTACACCTTC. It translates to CVSSLYSQNYGYTF. This sequence joins TRBV12-3 or TRBV12-4 and TRBJ1-2; D is undetermined. CDR3 size: 14 residues.

CDR3 DNA sequence: TGCGCCAGCACGGCCCAGAGTAGCGGGAACCACTACGAGCAGTACTTC. It specifies CASTAQSSGNHYEQYF. This rearrangement joins TRBV5-1 to TRBJ2-5; TRBD2 aligns across 8 bases. The J call may be in error: the DNA end matches TRBJ2-7 better. The CDR3 is 16 amino acids. Germline lookup yields CDR1 SGHRS and CDR2 YFSETQ.

Only one count was recorded for this clonotype. This chain connects TRBV7-3 to TRBJ2-1; weak D call: TRBD2 (7 bases). Germline lookup yields CDR1 SGHTA and CDR2 FQGTGA. The CDR3 sequence is 17 residues long. V lost 5 bases and J 5 bases, leaving 22 bases between the germline ends. For the CDR3, the DNA is TGTGCCAGCAGCGTACCTAGGGCGGGGGCCCTCCACAATGAGCAGTTCTTC. It is translated as CASSVPRAGALHNEQFF.

The CDR3 loop reads CASSTPTGDSYNEQFF. In DNA form, the CDR3 reads TGTGCCAGCAGCACCCCGACAGGGGACTCTTACAATGAGCAGTTCTTC. The rearrangement joins TRBV7-9 to TRBJ2-1; TRBD1 matches at 8 bases. From germline, CDR1 is SEHNR and CDR2 FQNEAQ (reference sequence). The V segment lost 5 bases and the J segment 4 bases; nucleotides outside the gene matches: 10. There are 16 residues in the CDR3.

This clonotype was observed a handful of times. The gene calls are TRBV4-1 and TRBJ1-1, with 7 nucleotides matching TRBD1. Trimming removed 3 bases from V and 2 bases from J; junction bases left unmatched: 6. This CDR3 has 15 amino acids. Germline CDR1 and CDR2: MGHRA and YSYEKL. The CDR3 bases are TGCGCCAGCAGCCATACCGGGACAGTTAACACTGAAGCTTTCTTT. Its protein product is CASSHTGTVNTEAFF.

This chain links TRBV7-6 with TRBJ2-7; D tentatively reads TRBD1 or TRBD2 (6 bases each). Germline CDR1 SGHVS, CDR2 FNYEAQ. This CDR3 is 14 amino acids long. The V end was cut by 4 bases, the J end by 6 bases, with 16 bases between. CDR3 region: CASSSGGPLGEQYF. The CDR3 coding sequence is TGTGCCAGCAGCTCTGGGGGGCCCCTAGGCGAGCAGTACTTC. The whole variable domain, filled in from reference TRBV7-6 and TRBJ2-7, reads GAGVSQSPRYKVTKRGQDVALRCDPISGHVSLYWYRQALGQGPEFLTYFNYEAQQDKSGLPNDRFSAERPEGSISTLTIQRTEQRDSAMYRCASSSGGPLGEQYFGPGTRLTVT.

This clonotype was counted a few times. This rearrangement joins TRBV4-2 to TRBJ2-3, with a weak D call TRBD2 (7 bases). Trimming took 0 bases from V and 1 from J, leaving 14 bases between them. The germline CDR1 and CDR2 sequences are LGHNA and YNFKEQ. The CDR3 is 17 amino acids. CDR3 bases: TGTGCCAGCAGCCAAGAATGGGCGGGGGCCCGCACAGATACGCAGTATTTT. Translation gives CASSQEWAGARTDTQYF.

V and J are TRBV2 and TRBJ2-1; maybe TRBD2 (5 bases). The CDR3 sequence is 12 residues long. The germline V and J ends were trimmed by 6 bases and 7 bases, with 10 bases remaining between them. From germline, CDR1 is SNHLY and CDR2 FYNNEI. CDR3 nucleotides: TGTGCCAGCAGGGAGGACTCGAATGAGCAGTTCTTC. This codes for CASREDSNEQFF.

CDR3 protein: CASSQGTASSYNEQFF. Here the CDR3 DNA reads TGCGCCAGCAGCCAAGGAACAGCGAGCTCCTACAATGAGCAGTTCTTC. This sequence joins TRBV4-1 and TRBJ2-1; D remains unclear. The V end was cut by 1 base, the J end by 0 bases, with 10 bases between. The CDR3 has 16 amino acids. Germline V gene lookup returns CDR1 MGHRA and CDR2 YSYEKL.

In its sample, this clonotype was seen a few times. This chain joins TRBV29-1 and TRBJ1-1, with D possibly TRBD1 on 5 matching bases. This CDR3 is 13 amino acids long. CDR1 is SQVTM, CDR2 ANQGSEA, per germline. Trimming removed 7 bases at V and 0 bases at J, with 12 bases between. The CDR3 nucleotides are TGCAGCGCCCAGACAGCTATGAACACTGAAGCTTTCTTT. Its protein product is CSAQTAMNTEAFF.

This clonotype was recorded a few times. The chain uses TRBV20-1 and TRBJ2-5; TRBD2 matches 7 bases. There are 16 residues in the CDR3. J lost 2 bases, V lost 0 bases, and 9 bases had no gene match. The germline V gene has CDR1 DFQATT and CDR2 SNEGSKA (reference sequence). CDR3 sequence reads: CSARDLWGGRQETQYF. CDR3 coding DNA: TGCAGTGCTAGAGATCTGTGGGGAGGGAGGCAAGAGACCCAGTACTTC.

This clonotype was detected a few times. This chain links TRBV12-3 or TRBV12-4 with TRBJ1-2, with TRBD1 identical over 7 bases. V lost 3 bases, J lost 8 bases, and 9 bases stayed unmatched. CDR3 length equals 14 residues. The CDR3 here is CASSFSRQGRGYTF. The CDR3 DNA follows: TGTGCCAGCAGTTTTTCCCGACAGGGTCGCGGCTACACCTTC.

V gene TRBV9 combines with J gene TRBJ1-2, with TRBD1 identical over 9 bases. With V trimmed by 0 bases and J by 5 bases, 5 bases remained unmatched. CDR3 length equals 15 residues. Germline CDR1 reads SGDLS; CDR2 reads YYNGEE. The CDR3 loop reads CASSVGTGVRYGYTF. Written as DNA, the CDR3 is TGTGCCAGCAGCGTAGGGACAGGGGTGAGATATGGCTACACCTTC.

The rearrangement uses TRBV7-9 and TRBJ1-5, with no clear D. CDR3 length: 15 amino acids. The V end was cut by 1 base, the J end by 6 bases, with 13 bases between. CDR1 is SEHNR and CDR2 is FQNEAQ in the germline V gene (reference sequence). Here the CDR3 reads CASSLGKTILQPQHF. The CDR3 DNA follows: TGTGCCAGCAGCTTAGGGAAGACGATTCTTCAGCCCCAGCATTTT.

This sequence joins TRBV7-9 and TRBJ2-7, with 8 bases fitting TRBD1. Germline-derived CDR1 and CDR2 are SEHNR and FQNEAQ (reference sequence). The V segment lost 5 bases and the J segment 4 bases; nucleotides outside the gene matches: 7. The CDR3 contains 14 residues. Here the CDR3 DNA reads TGTGCCAGCAGCCAATCAGGGGGCGGGTACGAGCAGTACTTC. As protein: CASSQSGGGYEQYF.

As regards this clonotype: This clone may be a read error of a much larger clone one base away. The chain carries TRBV6-6 and TRBJ2-6, with D possibly being TRBD2 (6 bases). The germline V gene encodes CDR1 MNHNY and CDR2 SVGAGI (reference sequence). This CDR3 region has 17 residues. This CDR3 is CASSYLTSPSGANVRTF. DNA of the CDR3: TGTGCCAGCAGTTACTTGACTAGTCCGTCTGGGGCCAACGTCCGGACTTTC.

Regarding this clonotype: No conserved phenylalanine or tryptophan ends this CDR3, so it is likely a read error. The rearrangement links TRBV6-5 to TRBJ2-7, with 8 bases lining up with TRBD2. The J call may be in error: the DNA end matches TRBJ2-5 better. CDR3 length: 16 amino acids. From germline, CDR1 is MNHEY and CDR2 SVGAGI. The DNA for the CDR3 is TGTGCCAGCAGTTACGCCAAACTAGCGGTAGGGGAGACCCAGTACTGC. Translated: CASSYAKLAVGETQYC.

The genes are TRBV7-9 and TRBJ2-5; 10 positions match TRBD2. The J call may be in error: the DNA end matches TRBJ2-7 better. The CDR3 spans 15 residues. Germline loops: CDR1 SEHNR, CDR2 FQNEAQ (reference sequence). CDR3 in amino acids: CASSFSGRPWNEQYF. As DNA, the CDR3 is TGTGCCAGCAGCTTTAGCGGGAGGCCCTGGAACGAGCAGTACTTC.

The J gene is TRBJ1-2, the V gene TRBV29-1; no clear D. This CDR3 spans 13 amino acids. In germline, CDR1 is SQVTM, CDR2 ANQGSEA. V lost 7 bases, J lost 1 base, and 13 bases lay in between. The CDR3 region is CSAMTQSNYGYTF. DNA for the CDR3: TGCAGCGCCATGACCCAGAGTAACTATGGCTACACCTTC.